This note documents a single TCR beta chain sequence. The CDR3 covers 13 residues. Trimming shortened V by 6 bases and J by 7 bases, and 15 bases separated the two germline ends. From germline, CDR1 is SQVTM and CDR2 ANQGSEA. The sample belongs to a study of cytomegalovirus exposure and HLA in healthy donors. PCR amplification relied on 60 Vbeta primers (plus 13 Jbeta primers). Sequencing used immunoSEQ multiplex PCR; TCRdb keeps in-frame clones, though not all of them. Of 85,000 to 120,000 clones listed, roughly four fifths are singletons. This sequence joins TRBV29-1 and TRBJ1-4; weak D call: TRBD1 (5 bases). The source is a man in his fifties or sixties in good health and CMV-seronegative. Sequencing was carried out using PBMCs. CDR3 nucleotide sequence: TGCAGCGTGGGCAGGGAGGGAGGTGAAAAACTGTTTTTT. Translation: CSVGREGGEKLFF.